These 16 T cell receptor beta chains came from one sample sequenced in a study of neurological immune-mediated disorders. TCRdb analysed the 5' RACE reads with MiXCR anew, one entry per CDR3 protein. This table holds roughly 66,000 distinct CDR3 sequences, under 5.5% found once. The sequencing sample was made of PBMCs. Receptors originate from an older woman with multiple sclerosis.

There are many counts of this clonotype. The chain uses TRBV4-2 and TRBJ2-2; tentatively, D is TRBD2 (5 bases). The CDR3 contains 14 residues. Germline V CDR1 and CDR2: LGHNA, YNFKEQ. The V gene lost 1 base and the J gene lost 5 bases, with 8 bases spanning the gap. CDR3 residues: CASSQGDYTGELFF. DNA for the CDR3: TGTGCCAGCAGCCAAGGAGACTATACCGGGGAGCTGTTTTTT.

This clonotype was detected ten times or more. This sequence joins TRBV6-6 and TRBJ1-5, with D hard to call. The CDR3 runs 14 residues. CDR1 is MNHNY and CDR2 is SVGAGI in the germline V gene (reference sequence). Trimming stripped 8 bases from V and 7 bases from J, with 18 bases between. The CDR3 loop is CASLGAAVRQPQHF. The CDR3 nucleotides read TGTGCCAGCCTAGGAGCGGCCGTCAGGCAGCCCCAGCATTTT.

This clonotype was counted many times. The chain links TRBV5-1 to TRBJ2-7; 10 nucleotides agree with TRBD2. After removal of 5 bases from V and 2 bases from J, the junction contained 10 bases not matched to a gene. The CDR3 is 16 amino acids. Germline assignment: CDR1 SGHRS and CDR2 YFSETQ. In DNA, the CDR3 is TGCGCCAGCAGGGGGACTAGCGTCCAAACGGCCTACGAGCAGTACTTC. Translation gives CASRGTSVQTAYEQYF.

This clonotype was recorded a few times. V usage is TRBV4-1 and J usage is TRBJ2-7; 7 bases fit TRBD2. CDR3 size: 16 residues. The germline CDR1 and CDR2 sequences are MGHRA and YSYEKL. Trimming cost V 0 bases and J 1 base; bases outside gene matches: 6. The chain's CDR3 is CASSQDFASGSYEQYF. As DNA, the CDR3 is TGCGCCAGCAGCCAAGATTTCGCTAGCGGATCCTACGAGCAGTACTTC.

The V call is TRBV3-1, the J call TRBJ1-1; D is ambiguous. The germline V gene encodes CDR1 LGHDT and CDR2 YNNKEL (reference sequence). The CDR3 has 11 residues. V lost 6 bases and J lost 8, with 10 bases in between. Here the CDR3 reads CASRRGSEAFF. Written as DNA, the CDR3 is TGTGCCAGCAGACGAGGGAGCGAAGCTTTCTTT.

This clonotype has a count of ten or more. This chain links TRBV6-2 or TRBV6-3 with TRBJ2-2, with TRBD2 matching 8 bases. CDR1 and CDR2 (germline): MNHEY, SVGEGT. The CDR3 sequence is 15 residues long. V shed 6 bases, J shed 6 bases, and the junction held 9 bases outside the gene matches. This CDR3 is CASSQSGSISGELFF. In nucleotides, the CDR3 is TGTGCCAGCAGCCAGAGCGGGAGTATATCCGGGGAGCTGTTTTTT.

The sample holds many counts of this clonotype. The chain carries TRBV3-1 and TRBJ1-1, with 7 nucleotides matching TRBD1. J gave up 0 bases and V 4 bases, and 14 bases lay outside the gene matches. Germline V gene data show CDR1 as LGHDT and CDR2 as YNNKEL (reference sequence). The CDR3 contains 18 residues. For the CDR3, the DNA is TGTGCCAGCAGCCCACTGTTAGCAGGGGGGCCCATGAACACTGAAGCTTTCTTT. It yields the protein CASSPLLAGGPMNTEAFF.

This clonotype was picked up a small number of times. This chain connects TRBV7-2 to TRBJ2-7; D is possibly TRBD2 (6 bases). The germline V gene has CDR1 SGHTA and CDR2 FQGNSA. Trimming shortened V by 3 bases and J by 2 bases, and 14 bases separated the two germline ends. The CDR3 loop spans 15 amino acids. The CDR3 DNA sequence: TGTGCCAGCAGCTTTTCCGGGACTGTCGCCTACGAGCAGTACTTC. Its translation: CASSFSGTVAYEQYF.

This clonotype was seen repeatedly, ten times or more. The V call is TRBV5-6, the J call TRBJ2-1; D tentatively reads TRBD1 or TRBD2 (5 bases each). The CDR3 is 17 residues long. The V end was cut by 0 bases, the J end by 0 bases, with 13 bases between. Germline V gives CDR1 SGHDT, CDR2 YYEEEE. CDR3 residues: CASSLAGRLSSYNEQFF. The CDR3 DNA reads TGTGCCAGCAGCTTGGCGGGACGCCTAAGCTCCTACAATGAGCAGTTCTTC.

The chain employs TRBV19 and TRBJ1-1; 7 bases line up with TRBD1. The V and J ends lost 7 bases and 1 base, in that order; junction bases with no gene match: 6. This CDR3 spans 14 amino acids. Per the germline V gene, CDR1 is LNHDA and CDR2 is SQIVND (reference sequence). The CDR3 DNA is TGTGCCAGTACCCTGGCAGGGGGGAACACTGAAGCTTTCTTT. This translates into CASTLAGGNTEAFF. Together with reference TRBV19 and TRBJ1-1, the CDR3 gives the full variable domain: DGGITQSPKYLFRKEGQNVTLSCEQNLNHDAMYWYRQDPGQGLRLIYYSQIVNDFQKGDIAEGYSVSREKKESFPLTVTSAQKNPTAFYLCASTLAGGNTEAFFGQGTRLTVV.

V usage is TRBV18 and J usage is TRBJ2-3; D may be TRBD2 (5 bases). CDR3 length: 15 residues. Germline values: CDR1 KGHSH, CDR2 LQKENI. Trimming cost V 1 base and J 8 bases, with 16 bases left between them. The CDR3 DNA is TGTGCCAGCTCACCACTGGAGGCGACACTAAGTACGCAGTATTTT. Translated: CASSPLEATLSTQYF.

This clonotype has a count of ten or more. The rearrangement links TRBV7-2 to TRBJ2-6; no clear D. Germline V gene sequence: CDR1 SGHTA, CDR2 FQGNSA. V gave up 2 bases and J gave up 1 base, with 9 bases separating them. The length of the CDR3 is 16 residues. CDR3 nucleotide sequence: TGTGCCAGCAGCTTAAAAGTCGCGTCTGGGGCCAACGTCCTGACTTTC. Translation gives CASSLKVASGANVLTF.

This clonotype was detected many times. The rearrangement joins TRBV24-1 to TRBJ2-1, with a weak D call TRBD1 (7 bases). Germline assignment: CDR1 KGHDR and CDR2 SFDVKD. The CDR3 extends over 15 amino acids. V lost 7 bases and J lost 2, with 14 bases in between. CDR3 residues: CATSQGGPAYNEQFF. The CDR3 DNA sequence: TGTGCCACCAGCCAGGGGGGCCCGGCCTACAATGAGCAGTTCTTC.

The chain uses TRBV6-2 or TRBV6-3 and TRBJ1-5; D is unresolved. This CDR3 spans 14 amino acids. Germline V gives CDR1 MNHEY, CDR2 SVGEGT. The V and J ends lost 8 bases and 8 bases respectively, with 19 bases between them. The CDR3 bases are TGTGCCAGCCGACCCCAAGGGCCTAGAAAGCCCCAGCATTTT. Translating it yields CASRPQGPRKPQHF.

This clonotype was seen repeatedly, ten times or more. J is TRBJ1-2 and V is TRBV6-5; 8 bases are a match to TRBD1. This CDR3 is 16 amino acids long. Germline-derived CDR1 and CDR2 are MNHEY and SVGAGI. J gave up 5 bases and V 2 bases, and 10 bases lay outside the gene matches. CDR3 sequence (DNA): TGTGCCAGCAGTTACGGACAGGGTTCCCCCTTATATGGCTACACCTTC. It specifies CASSYGQGSPLYGYTF.

This clonotype was recorded many times. The V call is TRBV4-1, the J call TRBJ2-2; a weak D match, TRBD2 (7 bases). CDR1 and CDR2 (germline): MGHRA, YSYEKL. The CDR3 length is 14 residues. The germline V and J ends were trimmed by 7 bases and 6 bases, with 15 bases remaining between them. The CDR3 sequence: CASKKGEGAGELFF. The CDR3 DNA reads as TGCGCCAGCAAGAAAGGGGAGGGGGCCGGGGAGCTGTTTTTT.